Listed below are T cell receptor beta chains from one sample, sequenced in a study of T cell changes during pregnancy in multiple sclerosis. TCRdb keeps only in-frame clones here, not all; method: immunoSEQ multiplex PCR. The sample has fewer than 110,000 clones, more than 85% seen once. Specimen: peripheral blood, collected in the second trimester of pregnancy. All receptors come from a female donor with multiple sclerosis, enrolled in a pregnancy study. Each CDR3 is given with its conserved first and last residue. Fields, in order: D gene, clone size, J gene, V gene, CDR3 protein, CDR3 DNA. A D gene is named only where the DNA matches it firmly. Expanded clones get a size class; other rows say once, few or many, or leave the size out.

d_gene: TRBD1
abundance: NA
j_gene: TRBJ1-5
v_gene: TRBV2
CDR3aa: CASSVSARQGSNQPQHF
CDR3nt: TGTGCCAGCAGTGTAAGTGCGAGACAGGGAAGCAATCAGCCCCAGCATTTT

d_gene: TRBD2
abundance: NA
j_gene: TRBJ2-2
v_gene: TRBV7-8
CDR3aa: CASSPGTRHGELFF
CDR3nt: TGTGCCAGCAGCCCCGGGACTAGACACGGGGAGCTGTTTTTT

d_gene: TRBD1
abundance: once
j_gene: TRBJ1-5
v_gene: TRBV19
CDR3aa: CASSPKGQWDQPQHF
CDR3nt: TGTGCCAGTAGTCCGAAGGGACAGTGGGATCAGCCCCAGCATTTT

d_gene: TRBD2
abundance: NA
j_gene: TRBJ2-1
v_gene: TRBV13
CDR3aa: CASSLSGTSGRAFNEQFF
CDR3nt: TGTGCCAGCAGCTTATCAGGGACTAGCGGGAGGGCCTTCAATGAGCAGTTCTTC

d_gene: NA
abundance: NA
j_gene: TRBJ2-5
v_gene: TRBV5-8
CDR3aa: CASSLGQRGETQYF
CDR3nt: TGTGCCAGCAGCTTGGGACAAAGAGGGGAGACCCAGTACTTC

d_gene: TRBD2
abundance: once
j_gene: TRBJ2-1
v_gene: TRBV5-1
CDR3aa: CASSWGLADYNEQFF
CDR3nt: TGCGCCAGCAGCTGGGGACTAGCGGATTACAATGAGCAGTTCTTC

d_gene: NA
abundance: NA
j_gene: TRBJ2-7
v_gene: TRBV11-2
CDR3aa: CASSFFAGTYEQYF
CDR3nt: TGTGCCAGCAGTTTCTTTGCGGGCACCTACGAGCAGTACTTC

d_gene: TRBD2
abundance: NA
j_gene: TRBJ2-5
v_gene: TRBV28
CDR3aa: CASSSPAGVQETQYF
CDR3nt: TGTGCCAGCAGTTCCCCAGCGGGAGTCCAAGAGACCCAGTACTTC

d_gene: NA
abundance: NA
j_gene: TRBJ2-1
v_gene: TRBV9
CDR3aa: CASSDQYEQFF
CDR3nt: TGTGCCAGCAGCGACCAGTATGAGCAGTTCTTC

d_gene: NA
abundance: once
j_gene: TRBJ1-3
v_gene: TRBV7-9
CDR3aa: CASSLGWADSSGNTIYF
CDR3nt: TGTGCCAGCAGCTTAGGATGGGCGGACAGCTCTGGAAACACCATATATTTT

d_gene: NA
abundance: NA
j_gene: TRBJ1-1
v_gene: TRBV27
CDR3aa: CASSLGPSTEAFF
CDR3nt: TGTGCCAGCAGTTTGGGGCCCTCAACTGAAGCTTTCTTT

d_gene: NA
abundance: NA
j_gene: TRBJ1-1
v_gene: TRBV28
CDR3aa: CASSLREAGTEAFF
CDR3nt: TGTGCCAGCAGTTTACGAGAGGCAGGGACTGAAGCTTTCTTT

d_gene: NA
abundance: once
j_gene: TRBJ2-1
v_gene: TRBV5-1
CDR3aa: CASSTTWTAALYNEQFF
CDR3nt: TGCGCCAGCAGCACAACCTGGACAGCAGCCCTTTACAATGAGCAGTTCTTC

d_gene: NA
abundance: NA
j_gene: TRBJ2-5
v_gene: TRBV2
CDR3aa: CASRSQETQYF
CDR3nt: TGTGCCAGCAGGTCACAAGAGACCCAGTACTTC

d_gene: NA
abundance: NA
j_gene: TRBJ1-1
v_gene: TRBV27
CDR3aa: CASSFDSYAYTEAFF
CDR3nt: TGTGCCAGCAGTTTCGATTCTTACGCGTACACTGAAGCTTTCTTT

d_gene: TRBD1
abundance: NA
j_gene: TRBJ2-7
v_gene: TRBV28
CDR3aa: CASRTPGTGYEQYF
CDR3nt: TGTGCCAGCAGAACCCCCGGGACAGGGTACGAGCAGTACTTC

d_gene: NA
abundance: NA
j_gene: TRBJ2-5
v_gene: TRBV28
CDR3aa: CASSLPLALTQETQYF
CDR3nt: TGTGCCAGCAGTTTACCTCTAGCGTTAACCCAAGAGACCCAGTACTTC

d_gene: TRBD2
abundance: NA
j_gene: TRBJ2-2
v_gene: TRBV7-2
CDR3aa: CASSLWGGRGAGELFF
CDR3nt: TGTGCCAGCAGCTTATGGGGCGGGAGGGGTGCCGGGGAGCTGTTTTTT

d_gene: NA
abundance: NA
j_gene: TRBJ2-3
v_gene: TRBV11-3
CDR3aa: CASSLSSPGTDTQYF
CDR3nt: TGTGCCAGCAGCTTAAGTTCACCGGGCACAGATACGCAGTATTTT

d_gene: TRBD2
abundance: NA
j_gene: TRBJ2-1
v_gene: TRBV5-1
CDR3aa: CASSLGTSGRNEQFF
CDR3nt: TGCGCCAGCAGCTTGGGGACTAGCGGGAGGAATGAGCAGTTCTTC

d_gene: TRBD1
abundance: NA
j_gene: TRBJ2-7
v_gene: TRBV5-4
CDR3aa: CASSYQGAGEQYF
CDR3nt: TGTGCCTCCTCCTATCAGGGGGCGGGCGAGCAGTACTTC

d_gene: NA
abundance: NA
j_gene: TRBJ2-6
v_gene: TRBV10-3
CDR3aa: CAISEHFSGANVLTF
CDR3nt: TGTGCCATCAGTGAACATTTCTCTGGGGCCAACGTCCTGACTTTC

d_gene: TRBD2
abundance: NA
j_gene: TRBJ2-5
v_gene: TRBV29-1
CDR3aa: CSVEGSGRLQETQYF
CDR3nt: TGCAGCGTTGAAGGTAGCGGGAGGCTACAAGAGACCCAGTACTTC

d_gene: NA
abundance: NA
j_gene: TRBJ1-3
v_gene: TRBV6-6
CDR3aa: CASTEAGSGNTIYF
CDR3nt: TGTGCCAGCACTGAGGCGGGCTCTGGAAACACCATATATTTT

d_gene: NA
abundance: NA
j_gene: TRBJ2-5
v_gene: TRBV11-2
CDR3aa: CASSLDRGFQETQYF
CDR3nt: TGTGCCAGCAGCTTAGACAGAGGATTCCAAGAGACCCAGTACTTC

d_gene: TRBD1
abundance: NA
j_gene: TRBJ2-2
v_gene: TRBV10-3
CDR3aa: CAISEKRQGASSGELFF
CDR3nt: TGTGCCATCAGTGAAAAAAGGCAGGGGGCGTCATCCGGGGAGCTGTTTTTT

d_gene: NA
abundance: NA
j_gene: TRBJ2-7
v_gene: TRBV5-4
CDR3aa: CASSLGTLEQYF
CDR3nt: TGTGCCAGCAGCCTAGGGACTCTAGAGCAGTACTTC

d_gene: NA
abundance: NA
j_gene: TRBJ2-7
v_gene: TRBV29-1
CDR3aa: CSVEQDPVQGHEQYF
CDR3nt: TGCAGCGTTGAACAGGACCCCGTTCAGGGGCACGAGCAGTACTTC

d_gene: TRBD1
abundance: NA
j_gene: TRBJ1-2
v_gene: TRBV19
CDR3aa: CASSIGTEPNYGYTF
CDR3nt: TGTGCCAGTAGTATCGGGACAGAACCTAACTATGGCTACACCTTC

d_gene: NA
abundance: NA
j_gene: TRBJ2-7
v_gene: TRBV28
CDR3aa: CASSLLGSGEQYF
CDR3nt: TGTGCCAGCAGTTTATTGGGGTCGGGGGAGCAGTACTTC